The T cell receptor beta chain described here comes from a study of shared clonotypes between healthy human individuals. Study overall: Samples came from two female and a few male donors aged 18 to 49.

Study outcomes and limitations: Rarefaction exposed incomplete sorted-subset sequencing despite large depth.

Sorted-subset replicate PCRs used approximately 190 ng of genomic DNA. This amount corresponded to about 30,000 T cell genomes. Method: immunoSEQ multiplex PCR; TCRdb's copy keeps in-frame clones and lacks some. The data contain about 2.1 million clones, 85% to 95% of them singletons. V lost 3 bases, J lost 0 bases, and 10 bases lay in between. Germline assignment: CDR1 SGDLS and CDR2 YYNGEE. The CDR3 is 14 amino acids. A remark on this clone: Its antigen remains unidentified. The same CDR3 is also encoded by other DNA sequences in this sample.

CD45RO-negative cells were positively selected for CCR7, leaving out terminally differentiated effector memory CD45RA+ cells. Every one of the donors was a Caucasian adult that lived in Nashville, Tennessee. J is TRBJ2-7 and V is TRBV9; tentative D call: TRBD1 (5 bases). This clonotype originated in a man aged 18 to 29 in good health. Some clones in this sample may be carry-over from other donors' samples. Sequences were obtained from naive CD8+ T cells from PBMCs. The CDR3 loop is CASSARQSSYEQYF. CDR3 in DNA: TGTGCCAGCAGCGCTCGACAGAGCTCCTACGAGCAGTACTTC.